This T cell receptor beta chain was captured in a study of blood T cell repertoires in COVID-19 (TCRdb year 2020). The study in broad terms: Collaborator samples came from the United States, Italy and Spain and covered acute and convalescent phases of COVID-19. The prospective study material was composed of cDNA or gDNA derived from T cells, B-cell-depleted T cells, or PBMCs. The dataset comprised deeply sampled blood TCRbeta repertoires from subjects exposed to, actively infected with, or recovered from COVID-19. The repertoires were made available in a free public database intended to serve as a resource for research on the immune response to SARS-CoV-2. Samples came from the ongoing ImmuneRACE study (first 160 participants) plus 1,254 subjects from 6 global collaborators. The sample metadata nearly always contained a de-identified subject ID, COVID-19 status, age in years and sex. Where available, HLA class I and class II types were obtained from metadata supplied by the sample provider rather than from assay-based typing.

TCRbeta CDR3 regions were amplified from genomic DNA by means of the immunoSEQ Assay, a bias-controlled multiplex PCR. The source study handled its data this way. The number of nucleated cells in each sample was estimated by amplification of reference gene primers within the assay. Sequence reads were collapsed and filtered to measure the absolute abundance of every unique TCRbeta CDR3 rearrangement. For each sample, productive Simpson clonality was calculated as the square root of Simpson's diversity index across productive rearrangements. TCRdb provides this immuneACCESS table in a form limited to in-frame rearrangements. Some clones are lacking; in checked studies, under half of them reflect an unresolved V gene, and why the rest are absent is not known. V, J and clone size are taken as reported in that table, and D and trimming were inferred from the DNA itself. This sample has 85,000 to 90,000 clones in its table, and 75% to 90% of those were observed once. Together, the top ten hold more than 1% of the sample.

The collaborating institutions used their own protocols to collect whole blood in K2EDTA tubes. For TCRbeta analysis, collaborators shipped samples in one of three forms: frozen whole blood, isolated PBMCs, or DNA extracted from either of those sample types. Comment on this clone: No cognate antigen has been identified for it. It has no much larger one-base neighbor in the sample; base qualities were not kept.

Here is what the overall study found, with its caveats: How much clinical and demographic metadata was included differed by source and by participant, and the metadata was provided uncurated.

CDR1 and CDR2 are read off the germline V gene (reference sequence) as LNHNV and YYDKDF. Trimming removed 1 base from V and 0 bases from J, leaving 6 bases between the germline ends. Inclusive of the bounding cysteine and phenylalanine, the CDR3 is 14 residues long. Only the CDR3 DNA is retained, 42 bases long and in frame from the first base. The sample comprised peripheral blood. The clonotype originates from a man older than 75 with active or convalescent COVID-19. In this chain, TRBV15 is recombined with TRBJ1-2, with no D gene named confidently. The CDR3 has the sequence CATSRAFANYGYTF. The nucleotide sequence reads as follows: TGTGCCACCAGCAGAGCCTTTGCTAACTATGGCTACACCTTC. Supplemented by the reference TRBV15 and TRBJ1-2 proteins around the CDR3, the complete variable domain is DAMVIQNPRYQVTQFGKPVTLSCSQTLNHNVMYWYQQKSSQAPKLLFHYYDKDFNNEADTPDNFQSRRPNTSFCFLDIRSPGLGDTAMYLCATSRAFANYGYTFGSGTRLTVV.